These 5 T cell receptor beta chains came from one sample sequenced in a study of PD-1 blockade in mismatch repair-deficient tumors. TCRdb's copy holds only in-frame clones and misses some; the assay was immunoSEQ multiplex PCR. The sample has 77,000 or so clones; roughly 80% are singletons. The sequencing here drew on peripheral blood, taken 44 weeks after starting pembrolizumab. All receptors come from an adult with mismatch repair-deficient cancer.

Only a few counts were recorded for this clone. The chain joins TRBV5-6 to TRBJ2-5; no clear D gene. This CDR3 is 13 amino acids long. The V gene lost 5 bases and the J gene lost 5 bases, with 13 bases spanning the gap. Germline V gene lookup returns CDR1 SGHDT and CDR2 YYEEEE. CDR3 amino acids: CASSLNIGETQYF. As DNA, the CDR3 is TGTGCCAGCAGTTTGAACATCGGCGAGACCCAGTACTTC.

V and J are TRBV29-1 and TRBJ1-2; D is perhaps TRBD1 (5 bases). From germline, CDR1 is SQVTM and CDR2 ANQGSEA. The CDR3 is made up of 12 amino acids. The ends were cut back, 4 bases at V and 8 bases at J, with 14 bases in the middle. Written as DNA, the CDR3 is TGCAGCGTTGCCGGGGGAGAATGGGGCTACACCTTC. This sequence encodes CSVAGGEWGYTF. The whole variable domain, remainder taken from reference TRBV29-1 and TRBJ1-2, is SAVISQKPSRDICQRGTSLTIQCQVDSQVTMMFWYRQQPGQSLTLIATANQGSEATYESGFVIDKFPISRPNLTFSTLTVSNMSPEDSSIYLCSVAGGEWGYTFGSGTRLTVV.

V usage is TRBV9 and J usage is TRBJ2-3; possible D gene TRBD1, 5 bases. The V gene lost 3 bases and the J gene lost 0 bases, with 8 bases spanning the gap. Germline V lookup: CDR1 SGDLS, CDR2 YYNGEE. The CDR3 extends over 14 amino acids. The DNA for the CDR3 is TGTGCCAGCAGCGCCCCAGGGAGCACAGATACGCAGTATTTT. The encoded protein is CASSAPGSTDTQYF.

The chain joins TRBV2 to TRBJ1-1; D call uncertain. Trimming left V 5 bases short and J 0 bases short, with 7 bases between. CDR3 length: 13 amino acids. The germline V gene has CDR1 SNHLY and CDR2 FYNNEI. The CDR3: CASSSYMNTEAFF. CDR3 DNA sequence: TGTGCCAGCAGTAGTTATATGAACACTGAAGCTTTCTTT.

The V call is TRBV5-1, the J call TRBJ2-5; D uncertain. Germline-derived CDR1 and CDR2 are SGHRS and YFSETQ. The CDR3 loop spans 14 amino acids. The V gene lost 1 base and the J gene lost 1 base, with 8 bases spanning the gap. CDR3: CASSLWQAQETQYF. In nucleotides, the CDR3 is TGCGCCAGCAGCTTGTGGCAGGCCCAAGAGACCCAGTACTTC.